The 11 T cell receptor beta chains reported below all come from one sample, sequenced in a study of identical twins. TCRdb used MiXCR to reprocess the 5' RACE reads, holding one entry per CDR3 protein. The data hold fewer than 900,000 distinct CDR3 sequences, with about 20% observed a single time. These data were also reused for a study on T cells expressing NK-cell markers.

Sequenced: PBMCs. All receptors come from a woman aged 18-29 years in good health.

A few counts support this clonotype. V gene TRBV5-1 combines with J gene TRBJ2-7; D not resolved. CDR3 length equals 14 residues. Trimming cost V 0 bases and J 1 base, with 8 bases left between them. The germline V gene encodes CDR1 SGHRS and CDR2 YFSETQ. The CDR3 coding sequence is TGCGCCAGCAGCTTGGATCCGCAATCCTACGAGCAGTACTTC. This sequence encodes CASSLDPQSYEQYF.

This clonotype has more than one count but fewer than ten. This chain links TRBV7-2 with TRBJ2-7; D is unclear. CDR1 is SGHTA, CDR2 FQGNSA, per germline. Deletions cut 3 bases from V and 0 bases from J, with 12 bases between. The CDR3 runs to 15 residues. The DNA for the CDR3 is TGTGCCAGCAGCTTTTATGACTTTGTCTCCTACGAGCAGTACTTC. Its protein is CASSFYDFVSYEQYF.

The sample holds a few counts of this clonotype. This chain links TRBV6-2 or TRBV6-3 with TRBJ2-5, with D uncertain. Germline V gene lookup returns CDR1 MNHEY and CDR2 SVGEGT. The CDR3 loop spans 15 amino acids. V dropped 0 bases and J dropped 4 bases, with 12 bases sitting between them. CDR3 sequence reads: CASSYSSPSRETQYF. For the CDR3, the DNA is TGTGCCAGCAGTTACTCGAGTCCATCACGAGAGACCCAGTACTTC.

The chain joins TRBV5-1 to TRBJ2-3, with D perhaps assigned TRBD1 or TRBD2 (5 bases each). V lost 1 base to trimming and J lost 6 bases, with 15 bases between them. The CDR3 runs to 15 residues. Per the germline V gene, CDR1 is SGHRS and CDR2 is YFSETQ. The CDR3 DNA is TGCGCCAGCAGCTTGTCTGGGACCGCTGAGGATACGCAGTATTTT. It encodes CASSLSGTAEDTQYF.

This clonotype appeared a few times. V gene TRBV10-3 combines with J gene TRBJ1-5; 7 bases are shared with TRBD1. The CDR3 loop spans 17 amino acids. V was clipped by 5 bases and J by 2 bases; unmatched bases: 12. Germline V CDR1 and CDR2: ENHRY, SYGVKD. In DNA, the CDR3 is TGTGCCATCAGTTCAACAGGGGCCGGATCGGGCAATCAGCCCCAGCATTTT. Translated: CAISSTGAGSGNQPQHF.

The chain recombines TRBV7-2 with TRBJ2-1; D perhaps matches TRBD2 (6 bases). V was clipped by 4 bases and J by 2 bases, with 15 bases between them. The CDR3 has 16 amino acids. Looked up from germline, CDR1 is SGHTA and CDR2 is FQGNSA. CDR3 sequence (DNA): TGTGCCAGCAGCTCCCTAGGGGCGGGACCCTACAATGAGCAGTTCTTC. Protein product: CASSSLGAGPYNEQFF. Full variable domain (missing parts from reference TRBV7-2 and TRBJ2-1): GAGVSQSPSNKVTEKGKDVELRCDPISGHTALYWYRQSLGQGLEFLIYFQGNSAPDKSGLPSDRFSAERTGGSVSTLTIQRTQQEDSAVYLCASSSLGAGPYNEQFFGPGTRLTVL.

The gene calls are TRBV5-5 and TRBJ2-5; D gene unclear. Trimming stripped 1 base from V and 1 base from J, with 11 bases between. Looked up from germline, CDR1 is SGHKS and CDR2 is YYEKEE (reference sequence). The CDR3 is made up of 15 amino acids. CDR3 DNA sequence: TGTGCCAGCAGCTTGTTTTATGGCCGCCAAGAGACCCAGTACTTC. This codes for CASSLFYGRQETQYF.

To note about this clonotype: A read error may produce the germline difference seen at one junction end. This sequence joins TRBV29-1 and TRBJ2-1; D is unclear. The germline CDR1 and CDR2 sequences are SQVTM and ANQGSEA. This CDR3 is 9 amino acids long. CDR3 nucleotide sequence: TGCAGCGTTGACAAGGAGCAGTTCTTC. The encoded protein is CSVDKEQFF.

This clonotype was detected only a few times. This rearrangement joins TRBV27 to TRBJ2-5; TRBD2 matches 9 bases. The CDR3 contains 17 residues. After removal of 1 base from V and 5 bases from J, the junction contained 11 bases not matched to a gene. From germline, CDR1 is MNHEY and CDR2 SMNVEV (reference sequence). CDR3 region: CASSLYGRGRARETQYF. As DNA, the CDR3 is TGTGCCAGCAGTTTATACGGTCGCGGGAGGGCCAGGGAGACCCAGTACTTC.

This chain connects TRBV18 to TRBJ2-3; unclear D gene. This CDR3 is built from 14 residues. V was trimmed by 2 bases and J by 5 bases, leaving 11 bases between them. CDR1 KGHSH and CDR2 LQKENI come from the germline V gene. Here the CDR3 reads CASSPGQFIDTQYF. For the CDR3, the DNA is TGTGCCAGCTCACCAGGCCAGTTTATAGATACGCAGTATTTT.

This clonotype was found once. The junction departs from the called germline gene at one end, perhaps through a read error. This chain joins TRBV5-5 and TRBJ2-7; unclear D gene. The CDR3 totals 13 residues. Per the germline V gene, CDR1 is SGHKS and CDR2 is YYEKEE (reference sequence). The DNA of the CDR3 is TGTGCCAGCAGCCCTGGGCTCTCCTGCGAGCAGTACTTC. Encoded protein: CASSPGLSCEQYF.